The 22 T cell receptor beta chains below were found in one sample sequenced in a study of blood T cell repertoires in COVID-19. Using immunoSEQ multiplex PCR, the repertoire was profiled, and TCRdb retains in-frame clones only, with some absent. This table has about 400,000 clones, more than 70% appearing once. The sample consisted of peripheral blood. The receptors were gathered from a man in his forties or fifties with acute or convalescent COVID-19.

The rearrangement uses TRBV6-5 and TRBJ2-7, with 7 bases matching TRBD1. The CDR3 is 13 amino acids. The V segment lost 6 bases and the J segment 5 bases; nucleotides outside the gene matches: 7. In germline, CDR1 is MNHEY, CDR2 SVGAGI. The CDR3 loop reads CASSRDRRDEQYF. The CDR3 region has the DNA TGTGCCAGCAGCAGGGACAGACGAGACGAGCAGTACTTC.

For the CDR3, the DNA is TGTGCCAGCAGCTTAACTAACTACGAGCAGTACTTC. It encodes CASSLTNYEQYF. The chain employs TRBV5-4 and TRBJ2-7; the D is unclear. Germline CDR1 and CDR2: SGHNT and YYREEE (reference sequence). The CDR3 runs to 12 residues. V gave up 2 bases and J gave up 3 bases, with 6 bases separating them.

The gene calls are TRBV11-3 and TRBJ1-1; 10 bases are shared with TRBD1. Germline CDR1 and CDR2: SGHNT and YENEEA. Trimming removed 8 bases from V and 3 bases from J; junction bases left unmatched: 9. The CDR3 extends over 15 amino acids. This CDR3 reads CASSPGQGSHTEAFF. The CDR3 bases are TGTGCCAGCTCTCCGGGACAGGGGTCCCACACTGAAGCTTTCTTT.

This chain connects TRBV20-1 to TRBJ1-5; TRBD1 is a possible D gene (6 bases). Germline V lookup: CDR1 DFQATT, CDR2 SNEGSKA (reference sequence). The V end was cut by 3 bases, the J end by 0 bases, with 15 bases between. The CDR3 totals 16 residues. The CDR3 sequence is CSASLDRSNSNQPQHF. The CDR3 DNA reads TGCAGTGCTAGTTTGGACAGATCGAATAGCAATCAGCCCCAGCATTTT.

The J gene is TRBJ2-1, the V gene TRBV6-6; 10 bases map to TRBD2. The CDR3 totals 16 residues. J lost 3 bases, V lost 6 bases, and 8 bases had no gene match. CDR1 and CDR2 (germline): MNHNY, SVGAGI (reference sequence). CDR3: CASRTPSGGVYNEQFF. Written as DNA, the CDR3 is TGTGCCAGCAGAACCCCTAGCGGGGGAGTCTACAATGAGCAGTTCTTC.

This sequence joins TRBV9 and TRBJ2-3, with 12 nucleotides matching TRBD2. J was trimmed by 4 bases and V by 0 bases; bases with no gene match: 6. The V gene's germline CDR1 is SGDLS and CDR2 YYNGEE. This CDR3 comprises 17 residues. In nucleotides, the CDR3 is TGTGCCAGCAGCGTAGAGGCTAGCGGGGGGGTTTCAGATACGCAGTATTTT. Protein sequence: CASSVEASGGVSDTQYF.

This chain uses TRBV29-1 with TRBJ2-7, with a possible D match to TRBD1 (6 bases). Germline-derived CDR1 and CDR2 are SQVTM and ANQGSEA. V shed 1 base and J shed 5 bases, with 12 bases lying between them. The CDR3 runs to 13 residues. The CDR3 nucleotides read TGCAGCGTTGAAGGTGGGGGCCTGAACGAGCAGTACTTC. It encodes CSVEGGGLNEQYF.

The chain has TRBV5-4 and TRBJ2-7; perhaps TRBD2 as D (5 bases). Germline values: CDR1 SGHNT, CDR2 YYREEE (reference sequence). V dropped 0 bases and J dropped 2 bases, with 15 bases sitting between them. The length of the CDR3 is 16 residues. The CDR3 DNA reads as TGTGCCAGCAGCTTGGGTGTCGTTCGGGGTCCCTACGAGCAGTACTTC. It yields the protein CASSLGVVRGPYEQYF.

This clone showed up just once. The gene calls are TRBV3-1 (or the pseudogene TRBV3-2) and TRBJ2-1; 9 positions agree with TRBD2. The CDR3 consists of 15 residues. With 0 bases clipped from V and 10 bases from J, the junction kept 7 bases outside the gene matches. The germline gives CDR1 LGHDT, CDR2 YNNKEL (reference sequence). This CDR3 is CASSQDVASGTEQFF. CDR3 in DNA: TGTGCCAGCAGCCAAGATGTGGCTAGCGGGACCGAGCAGTTCTTC.

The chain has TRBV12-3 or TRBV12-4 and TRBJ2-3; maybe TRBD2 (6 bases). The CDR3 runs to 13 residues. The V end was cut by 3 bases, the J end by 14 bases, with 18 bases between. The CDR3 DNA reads TGTGCCAGCAGTTTTTGGCTGCGGGGCCGGCTGTATTTT. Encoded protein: CASSFWLRGRLYF.

The CDR3 loop is CASSPPEQGFYNSPLHF. CDR3 nucleotides: TGTGCCAGCAGCCCGCCGGAACAGGGGTTCTATAATTCACCCCTCCACTTT. V gene TRBV25-1 combines with J gene TRBJ1-6; 7 bases map to TRBD1. With V trimmed by 6 bases and J by 3 bases, 11 bases remained unmatched. Germline CDR1 is MGHDK and CDR2 is SYGVNS. The CDR3 has 17 residues.

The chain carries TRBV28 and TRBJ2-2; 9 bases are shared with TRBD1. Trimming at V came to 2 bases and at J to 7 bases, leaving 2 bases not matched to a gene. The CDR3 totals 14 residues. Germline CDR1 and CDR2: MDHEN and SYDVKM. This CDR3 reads CASSLRQGVGELFF. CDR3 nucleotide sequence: TGTGCCAGCAGTTTACGACAGGGGGTCGGGGAGCTGTTTTTT.

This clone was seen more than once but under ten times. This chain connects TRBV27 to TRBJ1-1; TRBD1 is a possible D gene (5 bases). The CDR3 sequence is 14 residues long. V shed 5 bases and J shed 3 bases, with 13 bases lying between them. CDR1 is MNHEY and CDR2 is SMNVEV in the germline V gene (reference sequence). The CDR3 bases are TGTGCCAGCAGTCCGTCGGGGGGGGACACTGAAGCTTTCTTT. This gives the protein CASSPSGGDTEAFF.

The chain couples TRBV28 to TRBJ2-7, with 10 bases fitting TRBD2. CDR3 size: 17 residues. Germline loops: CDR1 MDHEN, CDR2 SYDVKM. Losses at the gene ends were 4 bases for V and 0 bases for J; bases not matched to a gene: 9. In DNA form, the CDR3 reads TGTGCCAGCAGTTACCCCTCAAGCGGGAGGGTCTCCTACGAGCAGTACTTC. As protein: CASSYPSSGRVSYEQYF.

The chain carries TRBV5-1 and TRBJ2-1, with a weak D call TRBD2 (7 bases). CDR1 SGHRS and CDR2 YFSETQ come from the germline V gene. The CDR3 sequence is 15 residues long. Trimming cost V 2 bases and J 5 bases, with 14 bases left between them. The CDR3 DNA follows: TGCGCCAGCAGCTTAGCCTCGGGGGGCGACAATGAGCAGTTCTTC. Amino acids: CASSLASGGDNEQFF.

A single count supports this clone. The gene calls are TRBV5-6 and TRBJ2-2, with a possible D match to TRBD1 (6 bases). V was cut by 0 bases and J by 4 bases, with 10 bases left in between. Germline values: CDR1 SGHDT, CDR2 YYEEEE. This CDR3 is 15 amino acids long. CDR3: CASSLVSGATGELFF. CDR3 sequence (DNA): TGTGCCAGCAGCTTGGTCTCAGGGGCCACCGGGGAGCTGTTTTTT.

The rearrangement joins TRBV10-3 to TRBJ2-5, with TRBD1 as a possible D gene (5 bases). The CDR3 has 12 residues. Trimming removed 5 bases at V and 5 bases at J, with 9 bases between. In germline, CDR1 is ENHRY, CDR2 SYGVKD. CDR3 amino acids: CAISQGTETQYF. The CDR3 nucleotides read TGTGCCATCAGTCAGGGTACTGAGACCCAGTACTTC.

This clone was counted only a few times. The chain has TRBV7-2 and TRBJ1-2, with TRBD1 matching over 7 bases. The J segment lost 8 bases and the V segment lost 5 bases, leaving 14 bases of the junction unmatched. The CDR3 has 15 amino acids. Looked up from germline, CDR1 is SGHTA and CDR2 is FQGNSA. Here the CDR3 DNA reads TGTGCCAGCAGCCTATCGAGGCTAGACAGGGTCGGCTACACCTTC. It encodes CASSLSRLDRVGYTF.

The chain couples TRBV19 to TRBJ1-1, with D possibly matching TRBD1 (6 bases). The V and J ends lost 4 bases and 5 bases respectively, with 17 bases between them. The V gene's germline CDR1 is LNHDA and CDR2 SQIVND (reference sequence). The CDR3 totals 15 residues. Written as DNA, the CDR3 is TGTGCCAGTAGTAGAGAGGACAGAAGGTGGACTGAAGCTTTCTTT. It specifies CASSREDRRWTEAFF.

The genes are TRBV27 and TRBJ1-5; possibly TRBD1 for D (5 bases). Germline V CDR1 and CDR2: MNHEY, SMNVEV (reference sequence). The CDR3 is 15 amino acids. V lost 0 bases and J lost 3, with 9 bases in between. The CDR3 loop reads CASSLSGGTNQPQHF. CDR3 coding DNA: TGTGCCAGCAGTTTATCGGGGGGTACCAATCAGCCCCAGCATTTT.

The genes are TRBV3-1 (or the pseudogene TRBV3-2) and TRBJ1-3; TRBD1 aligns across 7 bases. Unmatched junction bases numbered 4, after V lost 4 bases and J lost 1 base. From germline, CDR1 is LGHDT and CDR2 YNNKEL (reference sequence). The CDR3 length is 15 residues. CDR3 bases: TGTGCCAGCAGCCTCGACAGGGTATCTGGAAACACCATATATTTT. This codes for CASSLDRVSGNTIYF.

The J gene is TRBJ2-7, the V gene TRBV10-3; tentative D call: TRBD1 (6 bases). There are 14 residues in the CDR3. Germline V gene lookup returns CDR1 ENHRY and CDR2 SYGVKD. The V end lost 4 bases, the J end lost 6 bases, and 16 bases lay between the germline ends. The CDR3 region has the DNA TGTGCCATCAGTGCGGGGCAGGGGTTTGGCGAGCAGTACTTC. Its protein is CAISAGQGFGEQYF.